This T cell receptor (beta chain) originates from a study of HIV-infected children after antiretroviral therapy interruption. The wider study: Most children had recorded EBV and CMV exposure. Study-wide results and limits: The Gini coefficient of naive CD4+ repertoires rose, returning to baseline by 3 years. Sorted CD45RA+ naive cells might include minor non-naive CD45RA+ cells.

Treatment of the sample: PENTA 11 planned treatment interruption arm or continuous ART arm. Trimming pared 3 bases from V and 6 bases from J, leaving 8 bases between. The CDR3 loop spans 11 amino acids. Germline V gene data show CDR1 as GTSNPN and CDR2 as SVGIG (reference sequence). This clonotype has more than one count but fewer than ten. Its antigen is currently unknown. A 3' RACE protocol on RNA, with unique molecular identifiers, produced the TCR library. Each CDR3 protein is one row after TCRdb ran MiXCR on the 3' RACE reads. The sample records about 89,000 distinct CDR3 sequences, about 6.3% being singletons.

The receptor comes from a pool of human donors with HIV. V and J are TRBV30 and TRBJ1-1; D call uncertain. This material consisted of CD45RA+ CD4+ T cells from PBMCs, pooled from several time points, taken from a donor given antiretroviral therapy, either interrupted or continuous. The subset was: naive CD4+ CD45RA+ CD45RO- T cells. In DNA form, the CDR3 reads TGTGCCTGGAGATGGCAGTCTGAAGCTTTCTTT. This codes for CAWRWQSEAFF.